The 15 T cell receptor beta chains below come from one sample, sequenced in a study of CXCR3-negative and CXCR3-positive naive CD8 T cells. No antigen has been identified for these receptors. Study-level findings and limits: Naive cells that were CXCR3-positive had more hydrophobic TRB CDR3s (compared with CXCR3-negative naive cells).

It was by 5' RACE with UMI labels that the TRB cDNA libraries were prepared. From the 5' RACE reads, TCRdb lists one entry per CDR3 protein and no DNA. Its listing shows tens of thousands of distinct CDR3 sequences. Sequencing used naive CXCR3+ CD8+ T cells from blood. Described subset: CD45RO-CCR7+CD27+CD95- naive CD8+ T cells expressing CXCR3 (TNR3+). The receptor source for this set is a human donor in good health. Some clones in this sample may be carry-over from other donors' samples.

The rearrangement joins TRBV11-3 to TRBJ2-7; TCRdb calls TRBD2, which cannot be checked without DNA. The germline CDR1 and CDR2 sequences are SGHNT and YENEEA. The CDR3 totals 13 residues. CDR3 residues: CASSLGPEDEQYF.

The chain is built from TRBV5-6 and TRBJ2-7; the TCRdb D gene call, TRBD1, has no DNA to confirm it. Germline loops: CDR1 SGHDT, CDR2 YYEEEE. The CDR3 is made up of 16 amino acids. The CDR3 sequence is CASSLADRIGIGEQYF. The whole variable domain, remainder taken from reference TRBV5-6 and TRBJ2-7, is DAGVTQSPTHLIKTRGQQVTLRCSPKSGHDTVSWYQQALGQGPQFIFQYYEEEERQRGNFPDRFSGHQFPNYSSELNVNALLLGDSALYLCASSLADRIGIGEQYFGPGTRLTVT.

The chain uses TRBV7-9 and TRBJ2-5. The V gene's germline CDR1 is SEHNR and CDR2 FQNEAQ (reference sequence). The CDR3 loop spans 13 amino acids. The chain's CDR3 is CASSLPGMETQYF.

The rearrangement links TRBV6-6 to TRBJ2-1; the D call from TCRdb, TRBD2, cannot be confirmed without DNA. CDR3 size: 15 residues. From germline, CDR1 is MNHNY and CDR2 SVGAGI (reference sequence). The CDR3 region is CASSSLAGGGDEQFF.

This CDR3 reads CASSHPLSYEQYF. This rearrangement joins TRBV4-2 to TRBJ2-7; the D gene TCRdb calls, TRBD2, cannot be checked with no DNA. The CDR3 sequence is 13 residues long. CDR1 and CDR2 (germline): LGHNA, YNFKEQ.

The chain recombines TRBV7-9 with TRBJ1-5. The CDR3 loop spans 12 amino acids. Germline lookup yields CDR1 SEHNR and CDR2 FQNEAQ (reference sequence). This CDR3 is CASSLENQPQHF.

The CDR3 reads CASSYTGGPYEQYF. The chain joins TRBV5-1 to TRBJ2-7. This CDR3 is 14 amino acids long. Germline lookup yields CDR1 SGHRS and CDR2 YFSETQ.

The V gene is TRBV12-3 or TRBV12-4, the J gene TRBJ1-2. CDR3 length: 15 amino acids. The CDR3 is CASMGPAGHDYGYTF.

The rearrangement joins TRBV7-8 to TRBJ2-7. The CDR3 totals 13 residues. CDR1 and CDR2 (germline): SGHVS, FQNEAQ. The CDR3 reads CASSSLRFGEQYF.

The chain employs TRBV20-1 and TRBJ2-7; lacking DNA, the TRBD2 call made by TCRdb goes unchecked. The germline gives CDR1 DFQATT, CDR2 SNEGSKA (reference sequence). CDR3 size: 14 residues. The CDR3 is CSARGLADSYEQYF.

J is TRBJ2-2 and V is TRBV14; TCRdb returns TRBD2, unconfirmable since there is no DNA. This CDR3 is built from 13 residues. Germline V gene lookup returns CDR1 SGHDN and CDR2 FVKESK. CDR3 amino acids: CASSHSGAGELFF.

The chain couples TRBV29-1 to TRBJ2-7; there is no DNA to check the TCRdb D call of TRBD1. The V gene's germline CDR1 is SQVTM and CDR2 ANQGSEA. CDR3 size: 14 residues. The CDR3 protein is CSVGQGNRPYEQYF.

CDR3 loop: CASSSGIDEQFF. This chain links TRBV12-3 or TRBV12-4 with TRBJ2-1. This CDR3 has 12 residues.

The chain couples TRBV11-2 to TRBJ1-1; TCRdb reports TRBD1, a call that lacks DNA to check it against. CDR1 is SGHAT and CDR2 is FQNNGV in the germline V gene. The CDR3 loop spans 14 amino acids. The CDR3 reads CASSQGQLNTEAFF.

V gene TRBV12-3 or TRBV12-4 combines with J gene TRBJ1-2; TCRdb's D gene call, TRBD1, goes unchecked for lack of DNA. The CDR3 is 18 residues long. The CDR3 loop is CPSSFIPLPGQGSDDYTF.